The entry below describes one T cell receptor (beta chain). Its antigen is undetermined. The sample belongs to a study of long-term antiretroviral therapy in people with HIV. Overall study results and limits: Data on ART adherence, viral resistance or therapy changes were unavailable. Pre-ART clonal expansions dominated every time point's repertoire. CDR3 length ranges were narrower in HIV repertoires than in controls.

The libraries were made with immunoSEQ v3.0 at survey level. Sequencing was designed to cover about 40,000-55,000 T-cell genomes in each sample. The assay was immunoSEQ multiplex PCR, and TCRdb's table has in-frame clones only and misses some. The table has 35,000 to 45,000 clones, 75% to 90% seen once. The germline V gene has CDR1 LGHNA and CDR2 YSLEER. The V segment lost 4 bases and the J segment 4 bases; nucleotides outside the gene matches: 9. CDR3 length equals 15 residues. This sequence was found in a woman aged 18 to 35 with HIV. V gene TRBV4-3 combines with J gene TRBJ1-1; 7 bases are shared with TRBD1. The sample consisted of unsorted PBMCs, taken just before starting antiretroviral therapy. CDR3 sequence reads: CASSPRQGGSTEAFF. CDR3 DNA: TGCGCCAGCAGCCCTCGACAGGGAGGATCCACTGAAGCTTTCTTT.